The 16 T cell receptor beta chains below all came from one sample that was sequenced in a study of T-cell memory formation after mild COVID-19. TCRdb itself ran the 5' RACE reads through MiXCR, one entry per CDR3 protein. This sample carries approximately 500,000 distinct CDR3 sequences, 25% of them seen once, and the ten largest clones take around 12%. Sequenced: PBMCs or a T cell subset sorted from them (not recorded which). The receptor source for this set is an adult woman who had mild COVID-19 (a few samples of this study predate the infection). Cell type and time point are not known.

This clonotype turned up a few times. The chain joins TRBV12-3 or TRBV12-4 to TRBJ1-1; D unresolved. Trimming cost V 9 bases and J 0 bases, with 14 bases left between them. The CDR3 is made up of 14 amino acids. As DNA, the CDR3 is TGTGCCAGTAGTATCTCGGGTATGAACACTGAAGCTTTCTTT. This codes for CASSISGMNTEAFF.

This clonotype came up a few times. V usage is TRBV27 and J usage is TRBJ2-7; a weak D match, TRBD1 (6 bases). Germline V gene data show CDR1 as MNHEY and CDR2 as SMNVEV (reference sequence). This CDR3 is built from 14 residues. With 3 bases removed from V and 6 bases from J, the gap between germline ends came to 15 bases. CDR3 sequence: CASSLSYRVSEQYF. The CDR3 DNA reads as TGTGCCAGCAGTTTGTCATACAGGGTAAGCGAGCAGTACTTC.

J is TRBJ2-7 and V is TRBV12-3 or TRBV12-4; perhaps TRBD1 as D (6 bases). Trimming removed 6 bases at V and 1 base at J, with 13 bases between. CDR3 size: 14 residues. The CDR3 bases are TGTGCCAGCAGACGACAGGTTGAGTCCTACGAGCAGTACTTC. Protein product: CASRRQVESYEQYF.

The chain has TRBV18 and TRBJ2-7, with D maybe TRBD2 (5 bases). V gave up 6 bases and J gave up 2 bases, with 14 bases separating them. Germline loops: CDR1 KGHSH, CDR2 LQKENI. The length of the CDR3 is 14 residues. The CDR3 sequence: CASSHSDYTYEQYF. In nucleotides, the CDR3 is TGTGCCAGCTCCCACTCTGACTATACCTACGAGCAGTACTTC. Using reference TRBV18 and TRBJ2-7 for the parts outside the CDR3, the full variable domain is NAGVMQNPRHLVRRRGQEARLRCSPMKGHSHVYWYRQLPEEGLKFMVYLQKENIIDESGMPKERFSAEFPKEGPSILRIQQVVRGDSAAYFCASSHSDYTYEQYFGPGTRLTVT.

Concerning this clonotype: The DNA is omitted, as the CDR3 cannot be located on it reliably, and the CDR3 follows TCRdb's listing. The V call is TRBV29-1, the J call TRBJ1-1; the tabulated D call, TRBD1, remains unverified against the DNA. The CDR3 adds up to 15 amino acids, both ends counted. Germline V CDR1 and CDR2: SQVTM, ANQGSEA. The CDR3: CSVARGTGALAEALF.

This clonotype was counted between two and nine times. The junction departs from germline at one end; a sequencing error may be responsible. The rearrangement uses TRBV7-7 and TRBJ2-1, with 7 positions matching TRBD1. Germline-derived CDR1 and CDR2 are SSHAT and FNYEAQ (reference sequence). The CDR3 is 13 amino acids. DNA for the CDR3: TGTGCTAGCAGCAGGGGGAGTATCTATGAGCAGTTCTTC. It codes for CASSRGSIYEQFF.

The CDR3 is CSVEDQRGAWTGELFF. DNA for the CDR3: TGCAGCGTTGAAGATCAGCGGGGGGCCTGGACCGGGGAGCTGTTTTTT. The V gene is TRBV29-1, the J gene TRBJ2-2; 9 positions agree with TRBD2. V lost 0 bases, J lost 5 bases, and 7 bases stayed unmatched. The CDR3 sequence is 16 residues long. The germline CDR1 and CDR2 sequences are SQVTM and ANQGSEA.

The chain couples TRBV6-1 to TRBJ1-5; D perhaps matches TRBD1 (5 bases). This CDR3 comprises 13 residues. Germline V gene data show CDR1 as MNHNS and CDR2 as SASEGT. V was clipped by 5 bases and J by 6 bases, with 11 bases between them. The DNA of the CDR3 is TGTGCCAGCAGTTGGGAGAGGGGTCAGCCCCAGCATTTT. Translating it yields CASSWERGQPQHF.

This clonotype was counted between two and nine times. The chain carries TRBV7-2 and TRBJ1-1, with 7 bases lining up with TRBD1. Germline-derived CDR1 and CDR2 are SGHTA and FQGNSA. The CDR3 is made up of 13 amino acids. V trimming: 4 bases; J trimming: 11 bases; junction bases outside the gene matches: 10. The CDR3 sequence: CASSSAGTAFAFF. CDR3 DNA sequence: TGTGCCAGCAGCTCAGCCGGGACAGCTTTTGCTTTCTTT. Full variable domain (missing parts from reference TRBV7-2 and TRBJ1-1): GAGVSQSPSNKVTEKGKDVELRCDPISGHTALYWYRQSLGQGLEFLIYFQGNSAPDKSGLPSDRFSAERTGGSVSTLTIQRTQQEDSAVYLCASSSAGTAFAFFGQGTRLTVV.

This clonotype is a singleton in its sample. The chain links TRBV6-1 to TRBJ1-4; TRBD1 matches 9 bases. With V trimmed by 4 bases and J by 7 bases, 13 bases remained unmatched. In germline, CDR1 is MNHNS, CDR2 SASEGT. CDR3 length: 17 amino acids. The CDR3 coding sequence is TGTGCCAGCAGTGCGAACCCCTTCGGGACAGGGAGTGAAAAACTGTTTTTT. Amino acids: CASSANPFGTGSEKLFF.

V usage is TRBV12-3 or TRBV12-4 and J usage is TRBJ2-2; weak D call: TRBD2 (5 bases). Trimming stripped 6 bases from V and 1 base from J, with 15 bases between. This CDR3 has 16 amino acids. The CDR3 region is CASRSIRGGNTGELFF. The CDR3 bases are TGTGCCAGCAGATCGATCCGCGGAGGGAACACCGGGGAGCTGTTTTTT.

V is TRBV20-1 and J is TRBJ2-5, with TRBD2 matching over 10 bases. Unmatched junction bases numbered 11, after V lost 3 bases and J lost 10 bases. The germline V gene encodes CDR1 DFQATT and CDR2 SNEGSKA (reference sequence). The CDR3 length is 14 residues. CDR3 DNA sequence: TGCAGTGCTAGCACTTTAGCGGGGGGACGTGACCAGTACTTC. It translates to CSASTLAGGRDQYF.

V and J are TRBV4-1 and TRBJ1-1; D possibly corresponds to TRBD1 (6 bases). The CDR3 extends over 15 amino acids. V was trimmed by 4 bases and J by 8 bases, leaving 20 bases between them. In germline, CDR1 is MGHRA, CDR2 YSYEKL. CDR3 protein: CASSLHVGGASEAFF. The CDR3 region has the DNA TGCGCCAGCAGCCTCCATGTTGGGGGGGCTTCGGAAGCTTTCTTT.

This clonotype was seen only a few times. The V and J genes are TRBV5-6 and TRBJ1-5, with 8 positions matching TRBD1. With 4 bases clipped from V and 6 bases from J, the junction kept 3 bases outside the gene matches. This CDR3 is 13 amino acids long. Germline V gene data show CDR1 as SGHDT and CDR2 as YYEEEE. The CDR3 DNA is TGTGCCAGCAGCCCCGGGACAGGTCAGCCCCAGCATTTT. Translated, it gives CASSPGTGQPQHF.

The V gene is TRBV6-6, the J gene TRBJ1-2; unclear D gene. This CDR3 is 12 amino acids long. Looked up from germline, CDR1 is MNHNY and CDR2 is SVGAGI (reference sequence). Trimming stripped 6 bases from V and 8 bases from J, with 13 bases between. CDR3 DNA: TGTGCCAGCAGCCTCGAAGCCCGCGGCTACACCTTC. Its protein product is CASSLEARGYTF.

This clonotype was seen more than once but under ten times. The V call is TRBV6-5, the J call TRBJ1-1; D is possibly TRBD1 (6 bases). This CDR3 has 15 residues. Germline V gives CDR1 MNHEY, CDR2 SVGAGI. V was clipped by 0 bases and J by 5 bases, with 13 bases between them. The CDR3 sequence: CASSYSEGGGTEAFF. Here the CDR3 DNA reads TGTGCCAGCAGTTACTCGGAGGGGGGAGGGACTGAAGCTTTCTTT.